This T cell receptor beta chain was documented in a study of OX40 agonist ivuxolimab in advanced cancers. The method was immunoSEQ multiplex PCR; TCRdb's version includes in-frame clones alone and lacks a portion of them. The table includes 60,000 to 90,000 clones, roughly four fifths detected once. CDR3 length equals 15 residues. V shed 5 bases and J shed 5 bases, with 18 bases lying between them. Germline V CDR1 and CDR2: MNHEY, SVGAGI. The sequencing used CD4+ or CD8+ T cells sorted from blood, collected in a trial of the OX40 agonist ivuxolimab. The TCR originated in an adult with an advanced solid tumor such as melanoma, head and neck, liver or kidney cancer. V gene TRBV6-5 combines with J gene TRBJ2-5; TRBD1 or TRBD2 may be the D gene (5 bases each). The CDR3 sequence: CASSKGPQERETQYF. The DNA for the CDR3 is TGTGCCAGCAGTAAGGGACCCCAGGAGAGGGAGACCCAGTACTTC.